The 15 T cell receptor beta chains below all came from one sample that was sequenced in a study of radiation and T cells in renal cell carcinoma. Documented time point: blood 4 weeks post-SBRT, at nephrectomy. This sample's treatment: 15 Gy SBRT to primary tumor, nephrectomy 4 weeks later. Only in-frame clones appear in the TCRdb table, and some are missing; sequencing was by immunoSEQ multiplex PCR. Among about 77,000 clones listed, approximately 87% were seen once. The input for sequencing was blood, taken from a patient whose treatment included radiotherapy and nephrectomy. These receptors came from a woman in her sixties or seventies with renal cell carcinoma.

The chain joins TRBV9 to TRBJ1-2; no clear D gene. Trimming pared 0 bases from V and 2 bases from J, leaving 8 bases between. The CDR3 length is 14 residues. Per the germline V gene, CDR1 is SGDLS and CDR2 is YYNGEE. The CDR3 loop is CASSVEAGNYGYTF. The DNA of the CDR3 is TGTGCCAGCAGCGTAGAGGCGGGGAACTATGGCTACACCTTC.

This chain joins TRBV7-9 and TRBJ2-1; TRBD2 matches at 7 bases. V was pared by 0 bases and J by 4 bases, with 9 bases of the junction left unmatched. Germline V lookup: CDR1 SEHNR, CDR2 FQNEAQ (reference sequence). The CDR3 runs 17 residues. The CDR3, as DNA: TGTGCCAGCAGCTTAGCCCAGGTCGGCGGGGGTTACAATGAGCAGTTCTTC. This encodes CASSLAQVGGGYNEQFF.

The rearrangement joins TRBV6-5 to TRBJ1-3; no clear D. Trimming stripped 2 bases from V and 0 bases from J, with 11 bases between. The germline CDR1 and CDR2 sequences are MNHEY and SVGAGI. This CDR3 has 16 amino acids. The DNA of the CDR3 is TGTGCCAGCAGTTACACCCAGGCGGACTCTGGAAACACCATATATTTT. Translation gives CASSYTQADSGNTIYF.

The chain links TRBV11-3 to TRBJ2-2, with D uncertain. Trimming cost V 5 bases and J 3 bases, with 7 bases left between them. CDR3 length: 13 amino acids. From germline, CDR1 is SGHNT and CDR2 YENEEA. This CDR3 reads CASSTRYTGELFF. The CDR3 region has the DNA TGTGCCAGCAGCACCCGATACACCGGGGAGCTGTTTTTT.

V is TRBV6-1 and J is TRBJ2-3; D perhaps matches TRBD2 (5 bases). The germline V gene encodes CDR1 MNHNS and CDR2 SASEGT. This CDR3 contains 16 residues. The ends were cut back, 0 bases at V and 0 bases at J, with 10 bases in the middle. For the CDR3, the DNA is TGTGCCAGCAGTGAAGCACCAGCGGCTAGCACAGATACGCAGTATTTT. Amino acids: CASSEAPAASTDTQYF.

This rearrangement joins TRBV6-6 to TRBJ1-2, with 8 bases matching TRBD1. The CDR3 contains 14 residues. J lost 2 bases, V lost 7 bases, and 6 bases had no gene match. The germline CDR1 and CDR2 sequences are MNHNY and SVGAGI (reference sequence). The CDR3 DNA sequence: TGTGCCAGCATCACGGACAGGGTCAACTATGGCTACACCTTC. Protein sequence: CASITDRVNYGYTF.

In this sample, this clone turned up once. CDR3 DNA sequence: TGTGCCTGGAGTGTAGACCTAGCGGGAGGGGAGCAGTACTTC. It translates to CAWSVDLAGGEQYF. The chain links TRBV30 to TRBJ2-7; 12 nucleotides align to TRBD2. Germline assignment: CDR1 GTSNPN and CDR2 SVGIG (reference sequence). The CDR3 is 14 amino acids. With 0 bases clipped from V and 7 bases from J, the junction kept 4 bases outside the gene matches.

The chain carries TRBV9 and TRBJ1-1, with TRBD1 as a possible D gene (6 bases). Trimming removed 4 bases from V and 5 bases from J, with 18 bases in between. CDR1 and CDR2 from the germline V gene are SGDLS and YYNGEE. The CDR3 is 15 amino acids. CDR3 region: CASSYLTGGNTEAFF. Written as DNA, the CDR3 is TGTGCCAGCAGCTACCTGACAGGAGGGAATACTGAAGCTTTCTTT.

This clone was recorded only once. The chain employs TRBV6-4 and TRBJ1-3; 7 bases align to TRBD1. The ends lost 6 bases at V and 2 bases at J; junction bases unmatched: 7. Germline V CDR1 and CDR2: MRHNA, SNTAGT. The CDR3 extends over 15 amino acids. This CDR3 reads CASSGQGGPGNTIYF. In DNA, the CDR3 is TGTGCCAGCAGCGGGCAGGGGGGCCCTGGAAACACCATATATTTT.

The V and J genes are TRBV28 and TRBJ2-2; no clear D. The CDR3 is 13 residues long. V lost 3 bases, J lost 6 bases, and 8 bases lay in between. Germline loops: CDR1 MDHEN, CDR2 SYDVKM. This CDR3 is CASSFTRSGELFF. CDR3 sequence (DNA): TGTGCCAGCAGTTTCACCCGCTCCGGGGAGCTGTTTTTT. The full variable domain, in which reference TRBV28 and TRBJ2-2 provide the parts outside the CDR3, is DVKVTQSSRYLVKRTGEKVFLECVQDMDHENMFWYRQDPGLGLRLIYFSYDVKMKEKGDIPEGYSVSREKKERFSLILESASTNQTSMYLCASSFTRSGELFFGEGSRLTVL.

This clone turned up a few times. The V and J genes are TRBV5-4 and TRBJ1-5; D not resolved. This CDR3 region has 14 residues. Germline V lookup: CDR1 SGHNT, CDR2 YYREEE (reference sequence). Between the trimmed V and J ends, which lost 3 bases and 0 bases, there was a span of 7 bases. CDR3 sequence: CASSYPGSNQPQHF. The CDR3 DNA sequence: TGTGCCAGCAGCTACCCTGGTAGCAATCAGCCCCAGCATTTT.

This rearrangement joins TRBV10-3 to TRBJ1-2, with 8 bases lining up with TRBD1. Germline V gene data show CDR1 as ENHRY and CDR2 as SYGVKD. This CDR3 contains 17 residues. Unmatched junction bases numbered 8, after V lost 2 bases and J lost 0 bases. CDR3 bases: TGTGCCATCAGTGAGAGGGCAGGGGGCCAAACTAACTATGGCTACACCTTC. As protein: CAISERAGGQTNYGYTF.

The chain couples TRBV5-4 to TRBJ1-4, with a possible D match to TRBD1 (6 bases). Germline CDR1 is SGHNT and CDR2 is YYREEE (reference sequence). With 7 bases removed from V and 3 bases from J, the gap between germline ends came to 13 bases. The CDR3 is 14 residues long. CDR3 region: CASGRGGPNEKLFF. CDR3 bases: TGTGCCAGCGGCCGCGGGGGCCCTAATGAAAAACTGTTTTTT.

This clone appeared once. At one end, the junction sequence differs from germline, possibly due to a read error. V gene TRBV2 combines with J gene TRBJ2-4; D call uncertain. Germline CDR1 is SNHLY and CDR2 is FYNNEI. The CDR3 spans 11 residues. CDR3: CASRRVTACDF. CDR3 DNA: TGTGCCAGCAGACGGGTCACGGCCTGCGACTTC.

The chain is built from TRBV7-2 and TRBJ1-2; 7 nucleotides line up with TRBD1. The germline CDR1 and CDR2 sequences are SGHTA and FQGNSA. V dropped 5 bases and J dropped 8; count of bases not matched to a gene: 8. This CDR3 is built from 13 residues. For the CDR3, the DNA is TGTGCCAGCAGCATTCAATGGACAGGAGGCTACACCTTC. It yields the protein CASSIQWTGGYTF.